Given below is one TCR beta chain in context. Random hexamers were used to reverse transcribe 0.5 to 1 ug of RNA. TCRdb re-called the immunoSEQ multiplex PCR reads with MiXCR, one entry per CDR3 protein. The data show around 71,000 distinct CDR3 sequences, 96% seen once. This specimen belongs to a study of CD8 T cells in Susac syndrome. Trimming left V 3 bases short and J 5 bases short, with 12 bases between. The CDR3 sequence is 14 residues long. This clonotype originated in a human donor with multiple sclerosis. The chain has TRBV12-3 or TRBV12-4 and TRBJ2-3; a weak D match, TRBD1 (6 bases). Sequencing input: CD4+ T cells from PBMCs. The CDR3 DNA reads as TGTGCCAGCAGTTTTGGTGGGGGCCTAGATACGCAGTATTTT. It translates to CASSFGGGLDTQYF.